The rows below give T cell receptor beta chains drawn from one sample of a study of blood T cell repertoires in COVID-19. Clones were read by immunoSEQ multiplex PCR, and TCRdb kept only the in-frame ones, dropping some. This sample carries more than 350,000 clones, just under 90% of them seen once, and the ten largest clones take approximately 10%. The specimen was PBMCs or T cells enriched from blood (not recorded which). The receptors were sampled from a woman aged 45-65 years who had recovered from COVID-19. CDR3s include the opening cysteine and the closing phenylalanine or tryptophan. Each record gives: J gene, clone size, D gene, V gene, CDR3 protein, CDR3 DNA. The D gene is left open where the match is weak. The size of a clone is reported for some rows only, either as once, few or many, or as a class for expanded clones.

TRBJ2-1	NA	NA	TRBV10-3	CAISSGGRLSNEQFF	TGTGCCATCAGTAGCGGAGGAAGGTTATCCAATGAGCAGTTCTTC
TRBJ2-2	NA	NA	TRBV6-5	CASSYEVNTGELFF	TGTGCCAGCAGTTACGAGGTTAACACCGGGGAGCTGTTTTTT
TRBJ1-2	NA	NA	TRBV7-2	CASSLGGMNYGYTF	TGTGCCAGCAGCTTGGGGGGAATGAACTATGGCTACACCTTC
TRBJ2-5	NA	NA	TRBV5-1	CASGGGLAEETQYF	TGCGCCAGCGGAGGGGGGCTAGCGGAAGAGACCCAGTACTTC
TRBJ1-2	NA	NA	TRBV4-1	CASSGAQLRAYGYTF	TGCGCCAGCAGCGGGGCACAGCTACGGGCCTATGGCTACACCTTC
TRBJ1-1	NA	NA	TRBV7-9	CASSYSNEAFF	TGTGCCAGCAGTTATAGTAATGAAGCTTTCTTT
TRBJ2-1	once	TRBD2	TRBV7-6	CASSPGTSGTNEQFF	TGTGCCAGCAGCCCTGGGACTAGCGGGACCAATGAGCAGTTCTTC
TRBJ1-6	NA	NA	TRBV5-6	CASSPLGGNSPLHF	TGTGCCAGCAGCCCTCTGGGGGGGAATTCACCCCTCCACTTT
TRBJ2-7	NA	TRBD1	TRBV11-2	CASSLETGGSYEQYF	TGTGCCAGCAGCTTAGAGACAGGGGGGTCCTACGAGCAGTACTTC
TRBJ2-1	NA	TRBD2	TRBV11-2	CASSPSGGYEQFF	TGTGCCAGCAGCCCCTCCGGGGGGTATGAGCAGTTCTTC
TRBJ2-7	NA	NA	TRBV10-3	CAISVERAYEQYF	TGTGCCATCAGTGTGGAACGGGCCTACGAGCAGTACTTC
TRBJ1-4	NA	NA	TRBV9	CASSVGPGAPEKLFF	TGTGCCAGCAGCGTAGGGCCAGGGGCCCCAGAAAAACTGTTTTTT
TRBJ2-3	NA	NA	TRBV4-1	CASSQDGGLGTDTQYF	TGCGCCAGCAGCCAAGACGGAGGACTCGGGACAGATACGCAGTATTTT
TRBJ2-7	NA	TRBD2	TRBV11-2	CASSPGLAYEQYF	TGTGCCAGCAGCCCGGGACTAGCCTACGAGCAGTACTTC
TRBJ2-7	once	TRBD2	TRBV27	CASRSGGGRYEQYF	TGTGCCAGCAGGAGCGGCGGGGGGCGGTACGAGCAGTACTTC
TRBJ1-1	NA	NA	TRBV7-2	CASSLARVGTEAFF	TGTGCCAGCAGCTTAGCGCGCGTTGGCACTGAAGCTTTCTTT
TRBJ1-2	once	TRBD1	TRBV19	CASSIVGTVIYGYTF	TGTGCCAGTAGTATAGTGGGGACAGTCATCTATGGCTACACCTTC
TRBJ1-6	NA	NA	TRBV9	CASSVSVGDSPLHF	TGTGCCAGCAGCGTATCCGTCGGGGATTCACCCCTCCACTTT
TRBJ2-3	NA	TRBD2	TRBV7-2	CASSLGERGPTLDTQYF	TGTGCCAGCAGCTTAGGGGAGCGGGGGCCCACTTTGGATACGCAGTATTTT
TRBJ1-6	NA	NA	TRBV27	CASSPQVPLHF	TGTGCCAGCAGCCCTCAGGTACCCCTCCACTTT
TRBJ1-3	NA	NA	TRBV5-1	CASSLAGGSGNTIYF	TGCGCCAGCAGCTTGGCCGGTGGCTCTGGAAACACCATATATTTT
TRBJ2-7	NA	NA	TRBV29-1	CSVKQSSYEQYF	TGCAGCGTCAAACAGAGTTCCTACGAGCAGTACTTC